These T cell receptor beta chains were read from a single sample in a study of spatial heterogeneity in lung cancer. TCRdb reanalysed the 5' RACE reads using MiXCR and keeps one entry per CDR3 protein. The sample holds 7,500 or so distinct CDR3 sequences, around 3% seen once. Sequencing was performed on lung tumor tissue, taken at surgery. These receptors came from a male donor with early-stage non-small cell lung cancer. Both conserved end residues are part of each CDR3. The order of the fields is V gene, clone size, J gene, D gene, CDR3 protein, CDR3 DNA. D genes are given only for firm matches. Only some rows state a clone size, as once, few, many or a class for expanded clones.

V: TRBV11-2; size: medium-sized; J: TRBJ1-1; D: TRBD1; CDR3: CASSPPGQKAFF; DNA: TGTGCCAGCAGCCCACCGGGACAGAAAGCTTTCTTT
V: TRBV2; size: medium-sized; J: TRBJ2-3; D: TRBD2; CDR3: CASSLAGGLADTQYF; DNA: TGTGCCAGCAGCTTAGCGGGGGGTTTGGCAGATACGCAGTATTTT
V: TRBV20-1; size: -; J: TRBJ2-3; D: -; CDR3: CSAILIRGPSTDTQYF; DNA: TGCAGTGCTATCCTTATCAGGGGTCCCAGCACAGATACGCAGTATTTT
V: TRBV12-3/TRBV12-4; size: medium-sized; J: TRBJ1-5; D: -; CDR3: CASRLTNQPQHF; DNA: TGTGCCAGCAGACTTACAAATCAGCCCCAGCATTTT
V: TRBV5-1; size: -; J: TRBJ2-6; D: -; CDR3: CASSQIRGLGANVLTF; DNA: TGCGCCAGCAGCCAGATCAGGGGCCTCGGGGCCAACGTCCTGACTTTC
V: TRBV7-8; size: medium-sized; J: TRBJ2-5; D: -; CDR3: CASSLFGGGETQYF; DNA: TGTGCCAGCAGCTTATTTGGCGGTGGGGAGACCCAGTACTTC
V: TRBV20-1; size: many; J: TRBJ1-2; D: -; CDR3: CSAPGLPNYGYTF; DNA: TGCAGTGCCCCGGGACTCCCTAACTATGGCTACACCTTC
V: TRBV20-1; size: few; J: TRBJ1-5; D: TRBD1; CDR3: CSARTGTRNQPQHF; DNA: TGCAGTGCTAGGACAGGGACGCGCAATCAGCCCCAGCATTTT
V: TRBV4-1; size: many; J: TRBJ2-1; D: TRBD1; CDR3: CASSLKGQSYNEQFF; DNA: TGCGCCAGCAGCCTGAAGGGACAGAGTTACAATGAGCAGTTCTTC
V: TRBV7-9; size: medium-sized; J: TRBJ2-3; D: TRBD2; CDR3: CASSLRLAVDTQYF; DNA: TGTGCCAGCAGCTTACGACTAGCGGTAGATACGCAGTATTTT
V: TRBV5-1; size: medium-sized; J: TRBJ2-4; D: -; CDR3: CASSAGHPAKNIQYF; DNA: TGCGCCAGCAGCGCGGGACACCCAGCCAAAAACATTCAGTACTTC
V: TRBV7-8; size: many; J: TRBJ1-1; D: TRBD1; CDR3: CASSRRDSLNTEAFF; DNA: TGTGCCAGCAGCCGCAGGGACAGCTTGAACACTGAAGCTTTCTTT
V: TRBV19; size: few; J: TRBJ2-3; D: -; CDR3: CASSFNTADTQYF; DNA: TGTGCCAGTAGTTTCAACACAGCAGATACGCAGTATTTT
V: TRBV15; size: many; J: TRBJ2-2; D: TRBD2; CDR3: CATSRDLLAGTGELFF; DNA: TGTGCCACCAGCAGAGACCTGCTAGCGGGGACCGGGGAGCTGTTTTTT
V: TRBV4-1; size: -; J: TRBJ2-1; D: TRBD2; CDR3: CASSQEAGLAGYNEQFF; DNA: TGCGCCAGCAGCCAAGAAGCGGGACTAGCGGGGTACAATGAGCAGTTCTTC
V: TRBV6-1; size: few; J: TRBJ2-6; D: -; CDR3: CASSEAGANVLTF; DNA: TGTGCCAGCAGTGAAGCTGGGGCCAACGTCCTGACTTTC
V: TRBV9; size: medium-sized; J: TRBJ1-1; D: -; CDR3: CASSQEVANTEAFF; DNA: TGTGCCAGCAGCCAAGAAGTGGCGAACACTGAAGCTTTCTTT
V: TRBV24-1; size: medium-sized; J: TRBJ2-3; D: -; CDR3: CATSDLVDTQYF; DNA: TGTGCCACCAGTGATTTAGTCGATACGCAGTATTTT
V: TRBV4-2; size: -; J: TRBJ1-1; D: -; CDR3: CASSPRRGTEAFF; DNA: TGTGCCAGCAGCCCAAGGAGGGGTACTGAAGCTTTCTTT
V: TRBV20-1; size: many; J: TRBJ2-5; D: -; CDR3: CSARPGGARHQETQYF; DNA: TGCAGTGCTAGACCAGGGGGGGCTAGACACCAAGAGACCCAGTACTTC
V: TRBV5-1; size: many; J: TRBJ2-1; D: -; CDR3: CASSLARGLNEQFF; DNA: TGCGCCAGCAGCTTGGCCAGGGGATTAAATGAGCAGTTCTTC
V: TRBV15; size: few; J: TRBJ2-3; D: TRBD2; CDR3: CATSRGLGLAGGGDTQYF; DNA: TGTGCCACCAGCAGAGGTTTAGGACTAGCGGGAGGGGGAGATACGCAGTATTTT
V: TRBV3-1; size: medium-sized; J: TRBJ1-1; D: -; CDR3: CASSFDRAEAFF; DNA: TGTGCCAGCAGCTTCGACCGGGCAGAAGCTTTCTTT
V: TRBV28; size: medium-sized; J: TRBJ2-7; D: -; CDR3: CASSLYGYEQYF; DNA: TGTGCCAGCAGTTTATATGGCTACGAGCAGTACTTC
V: TRBV7-8; size: few; J: TRBJ1-5; D: TRBD1; CDR3: CASSLDRGRGQPQHF; DNA: TGTGCCAGCAGCTTGGACAGGGGGCGGGGTCAGCCCCAGCATTTT
V: TRBV19; size: -; J: TRBJ1-2; D: -; CDR3: CASSIGEGSSGYPF; DNA: TGTGCCAGTAGTATCGGGGAGGGATCGAGTGGCTACCCCTTC
V: TRBV18; size: many; J: TRBJ2-7; D: -; CDR3: CASSPTGTGYEQYF; DNA: TGTGCCAGCTCACCGACTGGGACGGGCTACGAGCAGTACTTC
V: TRBV10-2; size: many; J: TRBJ2-3; D: -; CDR3: CASSTARGADTQYF; DNA: TGCGCCAGCAGTACTGCGAGAGGCGCAGATACGCAGTATTTT
V: TRBV11-1; size: -; J: TRBJ2-5; D: -; CDR3: CASSLSALPETQYF; DNA: TGTGCCAGCAGCTTGTCAGCTTTACCCGAGACCCAGTACTTC
V: TRBV10-3; size: -; J: TRBJ2-5; D: -; CDR3: CAISERGGEQETQYF; DNA: TGTGCCATCAGTGAGCGTGGTGGGGAACAAGAGACCCAGTACTTC
V: TRBV5-5; size: many; J: TRBJ1-2; D: -; CDR3: CASSTGTVYGYTF; DNA: TGTGCCAGCAGCACCGGGACGGTCTATGGCTACACCTTC
V: TRBV11-1; size: many; J: TRBJ2-2; D: -; CDR3: CASRRTEGHPGELFF; DNA: TGTGCCAGCAGACGGACGGAGGGGCATCCCGGGGAGCTGTTTTTT